This is a list of T cell receptor beta chains from one sample in a study of blood T cell repertoires in COVID-19. Measured with immunoSEQ multiplex PCR; TCRdb has only the in-frame clones, and not every one. This table holds fewer than 300,000 clones, about 93% found once. Sample: PBMCs or T cells enriched from blood (not recorded which). The receptors here all came from a woman in her thirties who had recovered from COVID-19. Each CDR3 is given with its conserved first and last residue. A D gene is named only where the DNA matches it firmly. Size is omitted from some rows. Given values are once, few, many or a class for expanded clones.

.	TRBV27	TRBJ2-7	TRBD2	TGTGCCAGCAGTTTAGGAGGCGGGGGGGTTGGGTCCTACGAGCAGTACTTC	CASSLGGGGVGSYEQYF
few	TRBV27	TRBJ2-3	.	TGTGCCAGCAGTCCCGGGACTCAGATAAGCACAGATACGCAGTATTTT	CASSPGTQISTDTQYF
.	TRBV13	TRBJ2-4	.	TGTGCCAGCAGCTTACTAGCCAAAAACATTCAGTACTTC	CASSLLAKNIQYF
once	TRBV28	TRBJ1-6	.	TGTGCCAGCAGTTTCCAGGGTAATTCACCCCTCCACTTT	CASSFQGNSPLHF
.	TRBV11-3	TRBJ2-1	.	TGTGCCAGCAGCTTAACCGGCCCGGCGGATGAGCAGTTCTTC	CASSLTGPADEQFF
.	TRBV19	TRBJ1-5	TRBD1	TGTGCCAGTAGTAGGGGAATACAGGGGGCGATTCAGCCCCAGCATTTT	CASSRGIQGAIQPQHF
.	TRBV19	TRBJ2-1	TRBD2	TGTGCCAGTTCAAACGAAGGACTAGCGGGAGTTAACTCCTACAATGAGCAGTTCTTC	CASSNEGLAGVNSYNEQFF
.	TRBV3-1/TRBV3-2	TRBJ2-3	TRBD2	TGTGCCAGCAGCCTTTTTAGCGGGAGAGCGGGGCCCCTGAGCACAGATACGCAGTATTTT	CASSLFSGRAGPLSTDTQYF
.	TRBV18	TRBJ2-1	TRBD2	TGTGCCAGCTCACCACCGGGACTAGCCAATGAGCAGTTCTTC	CASSPPGLANEQFF
.	TRBV30	TRBJ1-5	.	TGTGCCTGGAGCCAGACAGATCAGCCCCAGCATTTT	CAWSQTDQPQHF
few	TRBV27	TRBJ2-2	TRBD1	TGTGCCAGCAGTTTAGTGAGACAGGGGGCGCGTAACACCGGGGAGCTGTTTTTT	CASSLVRQGARNTGELFF
.	TRBV7-2	TRBJ2-3	.	TGTGCCAGCAGCTTAGCGTTCGGAGATACGCAGTATTTT	CASSLAFGDTQYF